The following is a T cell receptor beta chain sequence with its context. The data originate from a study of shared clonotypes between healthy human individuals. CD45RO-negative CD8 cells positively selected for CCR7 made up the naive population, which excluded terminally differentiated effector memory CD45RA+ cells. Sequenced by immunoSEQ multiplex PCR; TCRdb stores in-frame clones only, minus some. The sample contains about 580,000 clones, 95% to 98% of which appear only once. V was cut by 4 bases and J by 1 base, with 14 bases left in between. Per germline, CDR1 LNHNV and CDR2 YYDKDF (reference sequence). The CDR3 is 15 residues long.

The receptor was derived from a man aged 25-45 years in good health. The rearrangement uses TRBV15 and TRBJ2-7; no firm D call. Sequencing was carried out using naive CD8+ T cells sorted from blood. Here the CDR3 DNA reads TGTGCCACCAGCATCGACCGTTTCTGGTCCTACGAGCAGTACTTC. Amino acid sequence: CATSIDRFWSYEQYF. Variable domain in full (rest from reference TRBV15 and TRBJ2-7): DAMVIQNPRYQVTQFGKPVTLSCSQTLNHNVMYWYQQKSSQAPKLLFHYYDKDFNNEADTPDNFQSRRPNTSFCFLDIRSPGLGDTAMYLCATSIDRFWSYEQYFGPGTRLTVT.